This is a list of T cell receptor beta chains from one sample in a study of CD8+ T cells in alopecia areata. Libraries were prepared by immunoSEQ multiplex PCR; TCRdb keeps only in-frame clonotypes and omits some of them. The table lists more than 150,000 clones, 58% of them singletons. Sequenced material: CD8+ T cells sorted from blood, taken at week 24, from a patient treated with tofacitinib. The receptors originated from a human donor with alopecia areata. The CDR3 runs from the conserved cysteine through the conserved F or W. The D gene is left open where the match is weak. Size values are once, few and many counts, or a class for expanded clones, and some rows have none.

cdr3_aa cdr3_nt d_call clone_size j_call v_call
CASSQTLAGDTDTQYF TGTGCCAGCAGCCAGACCCTAGCGGGGGACACAGATACGCAGTATTTT TRBD2 once TRBJ2-3 TRBV7-9
CASRLAREKLFF TGTGCAAGTCGCTTAGCGCGTGAAAAACTGTTTTTT . . TRBJ1-4 TRBV12-2
CASRPSFSDNQPQHF TGTGCCAGCAGACCGTCTTTCAGCGACAATCAGCCCCAGCATTTT . . TRBJ1-5 TRBV27
CASSQDFWGDEAFF TGCGCCAGCAGCCAAGACTTTTGGGGCGATGAAGCTTTCTTT . . TRBJ1-1 TRBV4-1
CASSQRDRGRTYEQYF TGTGCCAGCAGCCAAAGGGACAGGGGGCGCACCTACGAGCAGTACTTC TRBD1 . TRBJ2-7 TRBV13
CASGGTRNGELFF TGTGCTAGTGGTGGTACCAGGAACGGGGAGCTGTTTTTT . few TRBJ2-2 TRBV12-5
CASGPGTSNQPQHF TGTGCTAGTGGTCCCGGGACCAGCAATCAGCCCCAGCATTTT . few TRBJ1-5 TRBV12-5
CASSPRRVLFGYTF TGTGCCAGCAGCCCCCGCAGGGTTTTGTTTGGCTACACCTTC . . TRBJ1-2 TRBV7-2
CASSLGYGYEQYF TGTGCCAGCAGCTTGGGGTACGGATACGAGCAGTACTTC . . TRBJ2-7 TRBV5-6
CASSLGQSNQPQHF TGTGCCAGCAGCCTAGGACAGAGCAATCAGCCCCAGCATTTT . . TRBJ1-5 TRBV9
CAWSEVNTEAFF TGTGCCTGGAGTGAAGTGAACACTGAAGCTTTCTTT . . TRBJ1-1 TRBV30
CASSQGVGGQPQHF TGCGCCAGCAGCCAAGGGGTTGGGGGGCAGCCCCAGCATTTT . . TRBJ1-5 TRBV4-1
CASSPGTGSYGYTF TGTGCCAGCAGTCCAGGGACAGGCAGCTATGGCTACACCTTC TRBD1 once TRBJ1-2 TRBV27
CASSLVKGDWETQYF TGTGCCAGCAGCTTAGTTAAGGGTGACTGGGAGACCCAGTACTTC . few TRBJ2-5 TRBV7-9
CASTDGNQPQHF TGCGCCAGCACCGACGGTAATCAGCCCCAGCATTTT . . TRBJ1-5 TRBV4-1
CASSQGTATEAFF TGCGCCAGCAGCCAAGGGACAGCCACTGAAGCTTTCTTT . . TRBJ1-1 TRBV4-1
CASSLVGQGYLETQYF TGTGCCAGCAGCTTGGTTGGACAGGGGTATCTAGAGACCCAGTACTTC TRBD1 . TRBJ2-5 TRBV5-6
CASSPVRGTTAYEQYF TGTGCCAGCAGCCCCGTAAGGGGAACAACAGCCTACGAGCAGTACTTC . . TRBJ2-7 TRBV13
CASSSPPSSGTSYNEQFF TGTGCCAGCAGCTCCCCCCCATCGAGCGGTACCTCCTACAATGAGCAGTTCTTC . . TRBJ2-1 TRBV5-6
CASSLEDTEAFF TGTGCCAGCAGCTTGGAGGACACTGAAGCTTTCTTT . . TRBJ1-1 TRBV13
CASSFMGRGGPYTGELFF TGTGCCAGCAGTTTTATGGGGCGGGGCGGCCCATACACCGGGGAGCTGTTTTTT . . TRBJ2-2 TRBV27
CASGTGGPSYF TGTGCTAGTGGTACGGGGGGGCCTTCGTATTTT TRBD2 . TRBJ2-3 TRBV12-5
CASRSGGYEQYF TGTGCCAGCAGGAGCGGGGGCTACGAGCAGTACTTC TRBD2 . TRBJ2-7 TRBV27
CASSTTRDHTDTQYF TGTGCCAGCAGCACGACCCGGGACCACACAGATACGCAGTATTTT . . TRBJ2-3 TRBV7-9
CASSLADRGNSPLHF TGTGCCAGCAGCTTGGCGGACAGGGGCAATTCACCCCTCCACTTT TRBD1 . TRBJ1-6 TRBV5-6
CSVLGQGAAYGYTF TGCAGCGTCCTTGGACAGGGGGCGGCCTATGGCTACACCTTC TRBD1 . TRBJ1-2 TRBV29-1
CASSLTFRTGNYEQYF TGCGCCAGCAGCTTGACCTTTCGGACAGGGAATTACGAGCAGTACTTC TRBD1 . TRBJ2-7 TRBV5-1
CASSVGTTPRDRQFF TGTGCCAGCAGCGTCGGAACTACACCACGGGACAGGCAGTTCTTC TRBD1 . TRBJ2-1 TRBV9
CASSFRDTSTDTQYF TGTGCCAGCAGTTTTCGGGACACCAGCACAGATACGCAGTATTTT . . TRBJ2-3 TRBV27
CASSFGTGYSEQYF TGTGCCAGCAGCTTTGGGACAGGGTACTCCGAGCAGTACTTC TRBD1 few TRBJ2-7 TRBV7-6
CASSRTASLYGYTF TGTGCCAGCAGCAGGACAGCGTCTCTCTATGGCTACACCTTC . . TRBJ1-2 TRBV7-9
CAWSIGDGSNGYTF TGTGCCTGGAGCATAGGGGACGGCTCTAATGGCTACACCTTC . . TRBJ1-2 TRBV30
CASSQGGLNEAFF TGTGCCAGCAGCCAAGGGGGACTCAATGAAGCTTTCTTT . . TRBJ1-1 TRBV27
CASSLGSDRGSETQYF TGTGCCAGCAGCTTAGGCAGTGACAGGGGGTCGGAGACCCAGTACTTC TRBD1 . TRBJ2-5 TRBV13
CASSDTDSNQPQHF TGCGCCAGCAGCGACACAGACAGTAATCAGCCCCAGCATTTT . few TRBJ1-5 TRBV4-1
CASSLKGGNIQYF TGTGCCAGCAGCTTAAAGGGGGGAAACATTCAGTACTTC . . TRBJ2-4 TRBV7-8
CASSEAASRGTQYF TGTGCCAGCAGTGAAGCAGCTAGTCGAGGGACCCAGTACTTC . few TRBJ2-5 TRBV2
CASSPDKGFYEQYF TGTGCCAGCAGTCCGGACAAGGGATTCTACGAGCAGTACTTC . . TRBJ2-7 TRBV13
CASGYSPLHF TGTGCCAGCGGTTATTCACCCCTCCACTTT . . TRBJ1-6 TRBV27
CASSDGAGAKNIQYF TGCGCCAGCAGTGATGGGGCGGGGGCCAAAAACATTCAGTACTTC . . TRBJ2-4 TRBV10-2
CASSLLDPSYNEQFF TGCGCCAGCAGCTTGCTGGACCCCTCCTACAATGAGCAGTTCTTC . . TRBJ2-1 TRBV5-1
CASRSYEQYF TGTGCCAGCAGGTCCTACGAGCAGTACTTC . . TRBJ2-7 TRBV2
CSVGRSYEQYF TGCAGCGTGGGACGTTCCTACGAGCAGTACTTC . few TRBJ2-7 TRBV29-1
CASSPGTGGGTEAFF TGTGCCAGCAGCCCTGGGACGGGGGGAGGCACTGAAGCTTTCTTT . . TRBJ1-1 TRBV4-2